The entry below gives a single T cell receptor beta chain sequence along with its context. Its antigen remains undetermined. Per-base quality was not reported, and no clone a single base away is much larger than it. The data stem from a study of blood T cell repertoires in COVID-19 (dated by TCRdb to the early 2020s). About the study as a whole: The collaborator samples originated in the United States, Italy and Spain and spanned the acute and convalescent phases of COVID-19. Where HLA class I and class II types were available, the types were taken from metadata supplied by the sample provider, not from assay-based typing. The prospective study material was composed of cDNA or gDNA derived from T cells, B-cell-depleted T cells, or PBMCs. The repertoires were released in a freely available public database intended as a resource for research on the immune response to SARS-CoV-2. A de-identified subject ID, COVID-19 status, age in years and sex were almost always included in the sample metadata. The dataset comprised deeply sampled blood TCRbeta repertoires from subjects exposed to, actively infected with, or recovered from COVID-19. Samples came from the ongoing ImmuneRACE study (first 160 participants) plus 1,254 subjects from 6 global collaborators. General study outcomes and caveats: The quantity of clinical and demographic metadata differed by source and by participant and was supplied without curation.

Whole blood was collected in K2EDTA tubes by collaborating institutions according to the institutions' own protocols. For TCRbeta analysis, collaborators shipped samples as frozen whole blood, isolated PBMCs, or DNA extracted from either of those sample types. The immunoSEQ Assay, a bias-controlled multiplex PCR, was used to amplify TCRbeta CDR3 regions from genomic DNA. The study's own analysis went as follows. The number of nucleated cells in each sample was estimated by amplification of reference gene primers within the assay. Sequence reads were collapsed and filtered to measure the absolute abundance of every unique TCRbeta CDR3 rearrangement. For each sample, productive Simpson clonality was calculated as the square root of Simpson's diversity index over productive rearrangements. TCRdb re-hosts the immuneACCESS table, in-frame sequences only. Its copies lack some clones; in the studies checked, an unresolved V gene accounts for under half of them, and the cause for the rest is not known. Clonal size and the V and J genes are those of that table, whereas D and trimming came from the DNA. The table for this sample lists around 140,000 clones; roughly 88% of them were counted only once. The ten largest clones add up to around a quarter of the sample.

The cysteine opens and the phenylalanine closes a CDR3 of 13 amino acids. Only the CDR3 DNA stays, 39 bases, in frame from base 1. Relative to germline, V is 9 bases shorter and J is 3 bases shorter, with 15 bases between their ends. The source is a human donor in a cohort sampled during active COVID-19. The sequencing input was peripheral blood. Here the chain combines TRBV12-3 or TRBV12-4 and TRBJ2-7; possibly the D gene is TRBD2, per 5 matching bases. The CDR3 here reads CASSYGLGYEQYF. The nucleotide sequence reads TGTGCCAGTTCCTACGGACTGGGCTACGAGCAGTACTTC.